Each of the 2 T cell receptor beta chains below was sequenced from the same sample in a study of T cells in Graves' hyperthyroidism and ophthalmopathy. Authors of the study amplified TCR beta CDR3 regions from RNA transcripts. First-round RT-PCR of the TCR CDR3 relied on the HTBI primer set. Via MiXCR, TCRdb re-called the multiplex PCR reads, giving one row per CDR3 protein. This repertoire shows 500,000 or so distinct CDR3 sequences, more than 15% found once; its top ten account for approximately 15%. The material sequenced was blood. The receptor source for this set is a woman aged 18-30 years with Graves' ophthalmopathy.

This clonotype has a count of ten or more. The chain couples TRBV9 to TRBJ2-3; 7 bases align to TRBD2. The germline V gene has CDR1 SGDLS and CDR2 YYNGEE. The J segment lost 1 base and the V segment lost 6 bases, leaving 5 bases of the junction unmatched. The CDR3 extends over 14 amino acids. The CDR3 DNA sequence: TGTGCCAGCAAGAGTGGGGGGGGCACAGATACGCAGTATTTT. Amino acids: CASKSGGGTDTQYF. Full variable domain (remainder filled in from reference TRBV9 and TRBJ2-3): DSGVTQTPKHLITATGQRVTLRCSPRSGDLSVYWYQQSLDQGLQFLIQYYNGEERAKGNILERFSAQQFPDLHSELNLSSLELGDSALYFCASKSGGGTDTQYFGPGTRLTVL.

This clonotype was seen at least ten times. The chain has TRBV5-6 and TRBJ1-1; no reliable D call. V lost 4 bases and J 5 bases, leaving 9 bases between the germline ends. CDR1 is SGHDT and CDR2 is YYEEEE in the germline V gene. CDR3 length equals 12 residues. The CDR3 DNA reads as TGTGCCAGCAGCGCGGCCGGGACTGAAGCTTTCTTT. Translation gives CASSAAGTEAFF. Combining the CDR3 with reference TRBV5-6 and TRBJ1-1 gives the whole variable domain DAGVTQSPTHLIKTRGQQVTLRCSPKSGHDTVSWYQQALGQGPQFIFQYYEEEERQRGNFPDRFSGHQFPNYSSELNVNALLLGDSALYLCASSAAGTEAFFGQGTRLTVV.